This T cell receptor beta chain is from a study of T cell responses to AZD1222 COVID-19 vaccine. Study-level findings and limits: It was only after the peak T cell response that any repertoires were sampled. Most donors were white British, females outnumbered males, and clonal diversity was possibly underestimated. Unmutated variant regions are reportedly targeted by nearly half of spike-specific TCRs.

Repertoires were generated with immunoSEQ multiplex PCR, while TCRdb's copy carries only in-frame clones and drops some. This sample has 80,000 to 95,000 clones, with around 92% found just once. Worth noting for this clone: Its antigen is undetermined.

The CDR3 runs 15 residues. V lost 0 bases, J lost 1 base, and 7 bases lay in between. Germline values: CDR1 MNHEY, CDR2 SMNVEV (reference sequence). The TCR comes from an adult in good health. This sample comprised peripheral blood, obtained on day 0 of MenACWY control vaccination. The chain recombines TRBV27 with TRBJ1-3, with D unclear. The CDR3 region has the DNA TGTGCCAGCAGTTTATCCTGGCAGTCTGGAAACACCATATATTTT. It yields the protein CASSLSWQSGNTIYF.